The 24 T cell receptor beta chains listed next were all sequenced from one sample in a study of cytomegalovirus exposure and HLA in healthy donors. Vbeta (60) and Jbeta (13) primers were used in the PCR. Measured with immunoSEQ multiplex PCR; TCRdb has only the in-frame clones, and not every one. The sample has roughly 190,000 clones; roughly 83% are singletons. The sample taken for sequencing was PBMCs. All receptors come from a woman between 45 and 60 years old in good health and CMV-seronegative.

The CDR3 nucleotides read TGTGCCAGTAGTACCCGCCAGGGGCGAGAGCAGTACTTC. It is translated as CASSTRQGREQYF. The chain recombines TRBV19 with TRBJ2-7; tentative D call: TRBD1 (6 bases). V dropped 4 bases and J dropped 7 bases, with 14 bases sitting between them. CDR1 LNHDA and CDR2 SQIVND come from the germline V gene (reference sequence). The CDR3 covers 13 residues.

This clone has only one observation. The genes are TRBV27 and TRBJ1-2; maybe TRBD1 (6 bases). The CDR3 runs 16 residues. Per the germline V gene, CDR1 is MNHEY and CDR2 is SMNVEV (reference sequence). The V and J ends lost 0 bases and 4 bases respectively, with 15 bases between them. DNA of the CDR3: TGTGCCAGCAGTTTATCCCTCCCGGGGGGCTTCTATGGCTACACCTTC. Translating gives CASSLSLPGGFYGYTF.

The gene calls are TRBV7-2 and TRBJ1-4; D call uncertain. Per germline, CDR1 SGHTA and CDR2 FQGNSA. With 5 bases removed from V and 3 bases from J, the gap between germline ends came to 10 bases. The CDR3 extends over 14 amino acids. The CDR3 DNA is TGTGCCAGCAGCCGGGATTCAGCTAATGAAAAACTGTTTTTT. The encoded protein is CASSRDSANEKLFF. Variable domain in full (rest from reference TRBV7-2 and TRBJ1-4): GAGVSQSPSNKVTEKGKDVELRCDPISGHTALYWYRQSLGQGLEFLIYFQGNSAPDKSGLPSDRFSAERTGGSVSTLTIQRTQQEDSAVYLCASSRDSANEKLFFGSGTQLSVL.

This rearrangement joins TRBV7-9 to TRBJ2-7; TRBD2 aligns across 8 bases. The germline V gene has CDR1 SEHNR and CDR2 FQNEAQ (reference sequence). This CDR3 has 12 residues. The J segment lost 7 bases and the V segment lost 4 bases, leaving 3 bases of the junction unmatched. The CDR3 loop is CASSSKRGEQYF. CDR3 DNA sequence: TGTGCCAGCAGCTCCAAGCGGGGGGAGCAGTACTTC.

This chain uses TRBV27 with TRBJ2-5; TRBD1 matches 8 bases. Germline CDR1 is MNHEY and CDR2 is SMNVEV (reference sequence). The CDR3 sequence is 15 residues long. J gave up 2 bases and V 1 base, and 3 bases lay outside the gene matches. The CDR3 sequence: CASSLFGQGQETQYF. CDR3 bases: TGTGCCAGCAGTTTATTTGGACAGGGTCAAGAGACCCAGTACTTC.

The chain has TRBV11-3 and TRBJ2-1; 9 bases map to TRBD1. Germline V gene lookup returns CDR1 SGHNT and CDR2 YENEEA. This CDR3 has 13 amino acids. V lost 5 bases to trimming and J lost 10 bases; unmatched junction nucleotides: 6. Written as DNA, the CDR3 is TGTGCCAGCAGCCACACAGGGGGCTGGGAGCAGTTCTTC. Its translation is CASSHTGGWEQFF.

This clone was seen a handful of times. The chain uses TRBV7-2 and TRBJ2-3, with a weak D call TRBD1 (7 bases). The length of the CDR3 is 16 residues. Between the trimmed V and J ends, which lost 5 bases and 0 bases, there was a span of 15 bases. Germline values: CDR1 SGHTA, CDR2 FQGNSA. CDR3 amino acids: CASSQGGRKSTDTQYF. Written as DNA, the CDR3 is TGTGCCAGCAGCCAGGGGGGACGGAAAAGCACAGATACGCAGTATTTT.

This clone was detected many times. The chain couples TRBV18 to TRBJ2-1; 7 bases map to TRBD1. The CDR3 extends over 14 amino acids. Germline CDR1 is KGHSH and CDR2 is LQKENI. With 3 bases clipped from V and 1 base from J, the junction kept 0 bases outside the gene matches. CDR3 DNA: TGTGCCAGCTCACCGGGACAGTCCTACAATGAGCAGTTCTTC. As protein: CASSPGQSYNEQFF.

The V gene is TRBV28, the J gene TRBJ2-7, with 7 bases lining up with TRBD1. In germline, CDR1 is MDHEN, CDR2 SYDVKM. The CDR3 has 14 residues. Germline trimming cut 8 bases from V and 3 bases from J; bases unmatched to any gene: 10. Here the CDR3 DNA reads TGTGCCAGCGGCCGACAGGGTTTTTTCTACGAGCAGTACTTC. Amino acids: CASGRQGFFYEQYF. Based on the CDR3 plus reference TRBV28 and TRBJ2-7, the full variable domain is DVKVTQSSRYLVKRTGEKVFLECVQDMDHENMFWYRQDPGLGLRLIYFSYDVKMKEKGDIPEGYSVSREKKERFSLILESASTNQTSMYLCASGRQGFFYEQYFGPGTRLTVT.

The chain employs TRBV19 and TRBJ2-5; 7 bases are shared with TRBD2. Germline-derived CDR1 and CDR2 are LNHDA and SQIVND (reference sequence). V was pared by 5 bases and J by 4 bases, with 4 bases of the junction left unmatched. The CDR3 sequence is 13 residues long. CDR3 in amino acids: CASSGGRGETQYF. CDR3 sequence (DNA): TGTGCCAGTAGTGGGGGGAGGGGAGAGACCCAGTACTTC. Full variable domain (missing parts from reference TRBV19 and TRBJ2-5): DGGITQSPKYLFRKEGQNVTLSCEQNLNHDAMYWYRQDPGQGLRLIYYSQIVNDFQKGDIAEGYSVSREKKESFPLTVTSAQKNPTAFYLCASSGGRGETQYFGPGTRLLVL.

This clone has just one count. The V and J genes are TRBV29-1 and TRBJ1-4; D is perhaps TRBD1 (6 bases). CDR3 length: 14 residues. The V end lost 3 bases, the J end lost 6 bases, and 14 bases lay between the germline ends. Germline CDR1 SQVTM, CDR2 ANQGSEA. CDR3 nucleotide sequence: TGCAGCGTTGAGAGGGCAGGGGTAGATGAAAAACTGTTTTTT. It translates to CSVERAGVDEKLFF.

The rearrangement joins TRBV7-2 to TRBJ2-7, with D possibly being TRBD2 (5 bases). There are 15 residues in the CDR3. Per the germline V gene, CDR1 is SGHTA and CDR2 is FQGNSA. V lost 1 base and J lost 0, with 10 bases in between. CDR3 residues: CASSLGGPTSYEQYF. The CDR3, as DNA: TGTGCCAGCAGCTTAGGCGGGCCCACCTCCTACGAGCAGTACTTC.

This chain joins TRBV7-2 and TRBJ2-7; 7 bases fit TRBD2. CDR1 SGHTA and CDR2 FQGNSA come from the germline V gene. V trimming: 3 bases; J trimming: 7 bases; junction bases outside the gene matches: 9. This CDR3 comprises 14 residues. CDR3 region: CASSFAGDGREQYF. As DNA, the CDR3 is TGTGCCAGCAGCTTCGCGGGAGATGGTCGGGAGCAGTACTTC. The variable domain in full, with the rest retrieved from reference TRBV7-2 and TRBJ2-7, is GAGVSQSPSNKVTEKGKDVELRCDPISGHTALYWYRQSLGQGLEFLIYFQGNSAPDKSGLPSDRFSAERTGGSVSTLTIQRTQQEDSAVYLCASSFAGDGREQYFGPGTRLTVT.

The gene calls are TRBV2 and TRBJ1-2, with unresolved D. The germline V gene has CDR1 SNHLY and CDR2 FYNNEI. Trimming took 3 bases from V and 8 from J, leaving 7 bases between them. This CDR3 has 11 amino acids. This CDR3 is CASSEEDGYTF. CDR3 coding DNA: TGTGCCAGCAGTGAGGAGGACGGCTACACCTTC. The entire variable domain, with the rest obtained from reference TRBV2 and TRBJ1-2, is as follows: EPEVTQTPSHQVTQMGQEVILRCVPISNHLYFYWYRQILGQKVEFLVSFYNNEISEKSEIFDDQFSVERPDGSNFTLKIRSTKLEDSAMYFCASSEEDGYTFGSGTRLTVV.

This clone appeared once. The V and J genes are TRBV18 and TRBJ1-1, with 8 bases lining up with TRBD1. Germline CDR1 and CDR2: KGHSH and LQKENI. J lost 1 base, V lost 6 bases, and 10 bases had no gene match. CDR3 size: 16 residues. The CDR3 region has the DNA TGTGCCAGCTCCCCAAACGTGGACAGGGAGAACACTGAAGCTTTCTTT. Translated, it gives CASSPNVDRENTEAFF.

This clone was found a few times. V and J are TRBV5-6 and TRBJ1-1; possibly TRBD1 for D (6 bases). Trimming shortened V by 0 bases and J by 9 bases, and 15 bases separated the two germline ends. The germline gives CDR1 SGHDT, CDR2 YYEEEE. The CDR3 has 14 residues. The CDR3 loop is CASSLEGHPWKAFF. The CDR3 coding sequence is TGTGCCAGCAGCTTGGAGGGACACCCTTGGAAAGCTTTCTTT.

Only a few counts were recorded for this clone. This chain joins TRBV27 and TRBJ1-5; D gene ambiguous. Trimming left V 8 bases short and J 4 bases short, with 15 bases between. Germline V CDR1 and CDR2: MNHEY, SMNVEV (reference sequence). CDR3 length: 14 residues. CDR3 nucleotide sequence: TGTGCCAGCTGTGACATCTCACCGAATCAGCCCCAGCATTTT. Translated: CASCDISPNQPQHF.

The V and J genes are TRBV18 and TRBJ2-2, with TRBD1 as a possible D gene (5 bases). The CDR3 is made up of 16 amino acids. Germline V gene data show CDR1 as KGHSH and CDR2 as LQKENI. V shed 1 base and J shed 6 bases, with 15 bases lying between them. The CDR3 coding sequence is TGTGCCAGCTCACCACTCGGGCAGGGCTGGGCCGGGGAGCTGTTTTTT. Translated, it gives CASSPLGQGWAGELFF. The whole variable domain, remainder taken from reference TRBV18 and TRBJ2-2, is NAGVMQNPRHLVRRRGQEARLRCSPMKGHSHVYWYRQLPEEGLKFMVYLQKENIIDESGMPKERFSAEFPKEGPSILRIQQVVRGDSAAYFCASSPLGQGWAGELFFGEGSRLTVL.

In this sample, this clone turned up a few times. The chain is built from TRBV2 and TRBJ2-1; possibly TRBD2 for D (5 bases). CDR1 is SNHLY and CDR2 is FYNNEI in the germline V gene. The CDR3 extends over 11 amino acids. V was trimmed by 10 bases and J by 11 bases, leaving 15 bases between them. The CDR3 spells CATEYRDQQFF. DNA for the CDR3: TGTGCCACCGAATACCGGGATCAGCAGTTCTTC.

The CDR3 region is CASSLGRGGTDTQYF. CDR3 DNA sequence: TGCGCCAGCAGCTTGGGGCGGGGGGGCACAGATACGCAGTATTTT. The chain joins TRBV5-1 to TRBJ2-3, with 8 bases fitting TRBD2. V lost 0 bases to trimming and J lost 1 base; unmatched junction nucleotides: 1. The CDR3 extends over 15 amino acids. Germline loops: CDR1 SGHRS, CDR2 YFSETQ.

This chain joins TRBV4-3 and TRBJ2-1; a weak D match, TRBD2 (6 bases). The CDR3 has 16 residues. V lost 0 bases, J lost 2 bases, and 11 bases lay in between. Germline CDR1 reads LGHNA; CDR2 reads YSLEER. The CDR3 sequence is CASSQDSASAYNEQFF. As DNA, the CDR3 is TGCGCCAGCAGCCAAGATTCGGCTAGCGCCTACAATGAGCAGTTCTTC.

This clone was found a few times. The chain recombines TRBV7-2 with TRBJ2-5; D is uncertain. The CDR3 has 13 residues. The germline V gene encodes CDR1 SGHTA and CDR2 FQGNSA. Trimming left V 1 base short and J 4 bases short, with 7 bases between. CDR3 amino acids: CASSLGSRETQYF. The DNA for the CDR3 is TGTGCCAGCAGCTTAGGGAGTAGAGAGACCCAGTACTTC.

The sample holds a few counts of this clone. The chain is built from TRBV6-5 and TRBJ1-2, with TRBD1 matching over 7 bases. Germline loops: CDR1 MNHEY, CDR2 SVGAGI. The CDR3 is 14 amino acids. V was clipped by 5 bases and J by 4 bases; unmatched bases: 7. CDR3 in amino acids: CASSTGVVGYGYTF. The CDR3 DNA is TGTGCCAGCAGTACAGGGGTGGTTGGCTATGGCTACACCTTC.

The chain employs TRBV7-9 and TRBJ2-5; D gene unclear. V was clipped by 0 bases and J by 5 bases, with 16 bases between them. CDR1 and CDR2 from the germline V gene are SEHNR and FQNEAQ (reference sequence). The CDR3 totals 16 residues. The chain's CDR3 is CASSLAEREMRETQYF. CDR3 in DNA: TGTGCCAGCAGCTTAGCGGAGCGAGAGATGAGGGAGACCCAGTACTTC.